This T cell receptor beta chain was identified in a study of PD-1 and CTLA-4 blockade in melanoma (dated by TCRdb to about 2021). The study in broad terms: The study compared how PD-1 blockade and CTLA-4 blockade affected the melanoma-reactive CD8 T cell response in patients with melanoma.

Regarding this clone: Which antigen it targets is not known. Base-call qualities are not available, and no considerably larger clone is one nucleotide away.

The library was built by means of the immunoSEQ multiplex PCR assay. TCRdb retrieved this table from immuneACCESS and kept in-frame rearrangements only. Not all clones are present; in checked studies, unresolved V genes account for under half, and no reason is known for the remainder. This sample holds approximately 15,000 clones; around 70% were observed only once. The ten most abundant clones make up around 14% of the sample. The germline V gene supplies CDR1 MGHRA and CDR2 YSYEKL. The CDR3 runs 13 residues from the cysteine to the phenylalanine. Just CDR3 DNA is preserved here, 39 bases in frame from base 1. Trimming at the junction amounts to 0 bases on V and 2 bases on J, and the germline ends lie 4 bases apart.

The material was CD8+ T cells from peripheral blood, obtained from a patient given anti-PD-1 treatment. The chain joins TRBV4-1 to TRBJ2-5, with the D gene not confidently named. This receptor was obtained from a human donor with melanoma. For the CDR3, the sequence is CASSQDSQETQYF. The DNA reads TGCGCCAGCAGCCAAGACAGTCAAGAGACCCAGTACTTC.